The clone carrying this T cell receptor (beta chain) was counted ten times or more. Its antigen remains unidentified. This record comes from a study of naive and memory T cell subsets. RNA was extracted from 2 to 3 ml of whole blood of healthy adults. An oligonucleotide containing a UMI was ligated to the 3' end of TCR cDNA. Unsorted total RNA, about 1 to 1000 ng, was DNase treated before reverse transcription. General study results and limits: This RNA-based method may be sensitive to activation-related transcript changes.

Blood and skin TCR RNA was reverse transcribed with alpha and beta constant primers. Ligated cDNA underwent four rounds of PCR with nested alpha and beta constant region primers and SP2. MiXCR, run by TCRdb on the 5' RACE reads, gives a single entry per CDR3 protein. The sample contains under 25,000 distinct CDR3 sequences, over 3.5% of which appear only once. V lost 4 bases and J 3 bases, leaving 16 bases between the germline ends. The CDR3 sequence is 14 residues long. Germline values: CDR1 SQVTM, CDR2 ANQGSEA. The chain uses TRBV29-1 and TRBJ2-7, with D tentatively TRBD1 (6 bases). This clonotype was sampled from a male donor in good health. The CDR3 here is CSVGWTVADYEQYF. The CDR3 DNA reads as TGCAGCGTTGGTTGGACAGTGGCGGACTACGAGCAGTACTTC.